These 16 T cell receptor beta chains were sequenced from one sample in a study of T cells in Graves' hyperthyroidism and ophthalmopathy. From RNA transcripts, TCR beta CDR3 regions were amplified. Initially, a first-round RT-PCR of the TCR CDR3 employed the HTBI primer set. TCRdb reanalysed the multiplex PCR reads using MiXCR and keeps one entry per CDR3 protein. The repertoire includes 380,000 or so distinct CDR3 sequences, over 15% of them detected once, and around 4% sits in the top ten. Sequencing input: blood. The receptor source for this set is a woman under 30 with Graves' hyperthyroidism.

Many counts were recorded for this clonotype. V gene TRBV6-1 combines with J gene TRBJ1-3, with D unclear. Per the germline V gene, CDR1 is MNHNS and CDR2 is SASEGT. The CDR3 is 13 amino acids. The ends were cut back, 10 bases at V and 3 bases at J, with 13 bases in the middle. CDR3 nucleotide sequence: TGTGCCACCTCCTACCAACTTGGAAACACCATATATTTT. Amino acids: CATSYQLGNTIYF.

Many counts were recorded for this clonotype. The rearrangement joins TRBV12-3 or TRBV12-4 to TRBJ1-1, with a weak D call TRBD1 (6 bases). CDR3 size: 12 residues. Trimming took off 7 bases at V and 7 bases at J, with 13 bases between the two ends. Here the CDR3 reads CASTLGGHEAFF. The CDR3 region has the DNA TGTGCCAGCACCCTAGGGGGTCATGAAGCTTTCTTT.

This clonotype was recorded at least ten times. The genes are TRBV5-1 and TRBJ2-5; TRBD2 matches 8 bases. There are 14 residues in the CDR3. The germline V gene encodes CDR1 SGHRS and CDR2 YFSETQ. V shed 4 bases and J 4 bases; nucleotides not matched to a gene: 6. The CDR3 DNA reads as TGCGCCAGCAGCCGAGGACGGGAGGGAGAGACCCAGTACTTC. Residues: CASSRGREGETQYF.

This clonotype was picked up many times. The V call is TRBV9, the J call TRBJ1-1, with a weak D call TRBD1 (5 bases). Trimming shortened V by 1 base and J by 3 bases, and 13 bases separated the two germline ends. There are 15 residues in the CDR3. Germline V gene sequence: CDR1 SGDLS, CDR2 YYNGEE. CDR3 sequence reads: CASSVLTGRHTEAFF. In nucleotides, the CDR3 is TGTGCCAGCAGCGTATTAACGGGGCGGCACACTGAAGCTTTCTTT.

This clonotype was detected ten times or more. This chain links TRBV6-5 with TRBJ1-2, with no clear D. V lost 2 bases, J lost 6 bases, and 22 bases lay in between. This CDR3 is 17 amino acids long. CDR1 is MNHEY, CDR2 SVGAGI, per germline. CDR3 in DNA: TGTGCCAGCAGTTACACGATGGTTAGAGGTTACAGAGATGGCTACACCTTC. Its translation: CASSYTMVRGYRDGYTF.

Worth noting for this clonotype: Mismatch with germline at one junction end may stem from a read error. The CDR3 bases are TGCATTGCTAGAGCGGGGGTAAACATTCAGTACTTC. This gives the protein CIARAGVNIQYF. This chain connects TRBV20-1 to TRBJ2-4; 8 nucleotides agree with TRBD2. Germline CDR1 DFQATT, CDR2 SNEGSKA (reference sequence). This CDR3 is 12 amino acids long.

This clonotype has a count of ten or more. The CDR3 loop is CSATGRGYTF. CDR3 in DNA: TGCAGTGCCACAGGGCGCGGCTACACCTTC. The V and J genes are TRBV20-1 and TRBJ1-2, with D possibly matching TRBD1 (6 bases). Trimming pared 6 bases from V and 8 bases from J, leaving 10 bases between. Germline V CDR1 and CDR2: DFQATT, SNEGSKA (reference sequence). The CDR3 covers 10 residues.

J is TRBJ2-5 and V is TRBV6-1, with TRBD2 matching over 12 bases. CDR1 is MNHNS and CDR2 is SASEGT in the germline V gene. Trimming removed 6 bases from V and 5 bases from J; junction bases left unmatched: 7. The CDR3 has 15 amino acids. The DNA for the CDR3 is TGTGCCAGCAGACCGACTAGCGGGAGTACGGAGACCCAGTACTTC. It yields the protein CASRPTSGSTETQYF.

This clonotype showed up just a few times. The chain joins TRBV13 to TRBJ1-5; a possible D gene is TRBD1 (6 bases). Germline V gene lookup returns CDR1 PRHDT and CDR2 FYEKMQ (reference sequence). This CDR3 contains 15 residues. V was shortened by 6 bases and J by 1 base, with 13 bases between the two germline ends. The CDR3 loop is CASRRRGYSNQPQHF. Here the CDR3 DNA reads TGTGCCAGCAGGCGGAGGGGGTACAGCAATCAGCCCCAGCATTTT.

This clonotype was observed at least ten times. This chain links TRBV6-5 with TRBJ1-2; TRBD1 is a possible D gene (6 bases). Looked up from germline, CDR1 is MNHEY and CDR2 is SVGAGI. Trimming stripped 5 bases from V and 4 bases from J, with 11 bases between. This CDR3 spans 13 amino acids. The CDR3 region has the DNA TGTGCCAGCAGTAGGACAGAAGTCTATGGCTACACCTTC. Translated: CASSRTEVYGYTF.

This chain connects TRBV7-8 to TRBJ2-5; TRBD1 matches at 9 bases. Germline CDR1 and CDR2: SGHVS and FQNEAQ. This CDR3 is 15 amino acids long. The V gene end was trimmed by 5 bases and the J gene end by 1 base; junction bases not matched to a gene: 5. The DNA of the CDR3 is TGTGCCAGCAGCCCACAGGGGGCGTCCCAAGAGACCCAGTACTTC. It encodes CASSPQGASQETQYF.

This clonotype was seen a single time. The rearrangement links TRBV12-3 or TRBV12-4 to TRBJ1-1, with D possibly TRBD1 on 6 matching bases. This CDR3 contains 15 residues. Deletions cut 6 bases from V and 11 bases from J, with 25 bases between. The CDR3 sequence: CASRDSTGSLLRAFF. The CDR3 region has the DNA TGTGCCAGCAGGGACTCGACAGGATCCTTACTTCGGGCTTTCTTT.

This clonotype was seen many times. The chain combines TRBV11-2 with TRBJ2-5; 9 bases fit TRBD2. Germline values: CDR1 SGHAT, CDR2 FQNNGV. The CDR3 length is 14 residues. Unmatched junction bases numbered 7, after V lost 6 bases and J lost 5 bases. The CDR3 DNA reads as TGTGCCAGCAGACCAGAGGGACTAGCCGAGACCCAGTACTTC. It codes for CASRPEGLAETQYF.

In its sample, this clonotype was seen a few times. Here the CDR3 reads CASSPRGPYSNQPQHF. In DNA form, the CDR3 reads TGTGCCAGCAGTCCCCGTGGTCCCTATAGCAATCAGCCCCAGCATTTT. The chain couples TRBV12-3 or TRBV12-4 to TRBJ1-5; the D is unclear. CDR3 size: 16 residues. Trimming removed 5 bases at V and 0 bases at J, with 14 bases between.

This chain connects TRBV10-3 to TRBJ1-1, with D possibly being TRBD1 (5 bases). The CDR3 spans 12 residues. V lost 11 bases, J lost 4 bases, and 14 bases lay in between. The germline gives CDR1 ENHRY, CDR2 SYGVKD. Here the CDR3 reads CAVDGGATEAFF. DNA for the CDR3: TGTGCCGTCGACGGAGGGGCCACTGAAGCTTTCTTT.

Turning to this clonotype: A much larger clone sits a single nucleotide away, making a read error possible. This rearrangement joins TRBV9 to TRBJ2-7; either TRBD1 or TRBD2 may fit D (5 bases each). Germline V lookup: CDR1 SGDLS, CDR2 YYNGEE. Trimming pared 4 bases from V and 3 bases from J, leaving 20 bases between. The CDR3 spans 16 residues. The CDR3 sequence is CASSLQPRDGLYEQYF. For the CDR3, the DNA is TGTGCCAGCAGCCTCCAACCCCGGGACGGACTCTACGAGCAGTACTTC. Drawing the rest from reference TRBV9 and TRBJ2-7, the complete variable domain is DSGVTQTPKHLITATGQRVTLRCSPRSGDLSVYWYQQSLDQGLQFLIQYYNGEERAKGNILERFSAQQFPDLHSELNLSSLELGDSALYFCASSLQPRDGLYEQYFGPGTRLTVT.